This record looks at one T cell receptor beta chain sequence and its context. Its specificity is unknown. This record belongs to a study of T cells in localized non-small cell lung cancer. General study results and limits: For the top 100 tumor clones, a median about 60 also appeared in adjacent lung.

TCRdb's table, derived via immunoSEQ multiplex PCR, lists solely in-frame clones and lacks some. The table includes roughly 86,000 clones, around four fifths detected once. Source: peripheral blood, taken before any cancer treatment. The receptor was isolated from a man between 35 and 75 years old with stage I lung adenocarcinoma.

The CDR3, as DNA: TGTGCCATCAGTGAGTGGGGCAGGCCACCCTCTGGGGCCAACGTCCTGACTTTC. This translates into CAISEWGRPPSGANVLTF. The rearrangement joins TRBV10-3 to TRBJ2-6, with D possibly matching TRBD1 (5 bases). V dropped 1 base and J dropped 0 bases, with 13 bases sitting between them. The CDR3 has 18 amino acids. The germline V gene has CDR1 ENHRY and CDR2 SYGVKD.